This T cell receptor beta chain appears in the sequencing data of a study of T cell changes during pregnancy in multiple sclerosis. Measured with immunoSEQ multiplex PCR; TCRdb has only the in-frame clones, and not every one. The repertoire holds 50,000 or so clones, with more than 85% as singletons. CDR1 is LGHNA, CDR2 YSLEER, per germline. V was pared by 3 bases and J by 0 bases, with 8 bases of the junction left unmatched. The CDR3 totals 20 residues. The sample was peripheral blood, taken in the third trimester of pregnancy. The clonotype originates from a female donor with multiple sclerosis, enrolled in a pregnancy study. This chain connects TRBV4-3 to TRBJ2-1; 16 nucleotides agree with TRBD2. CDR3 bases: TGCGCCAGCAGCCACGAGGGACTAGCGGGAGGGTCCCACTCCTACAATGAGCAGTTCTTC. Amino acid sequence: CASSHEGLAGGSHSYNEQFF.